The entry below describes one T cell receptor beta chain. The data originate from a study of T cell responses to AZD1222 COVID-19 vaccine. V was pared by 1 base and J by 8 bases, with 1 base of the junction left unmatched. The germline gives CDR1 MDHEN, CDR2 SYDVKM. CDR3 size: 15 residues. Generated by immunoSEQ multiplex PCR, the TCRdb table keeps only in-frame clones and is missing some. Of approximately 80,000 clones listed, more than 80% were seen once; the top ten hold approximately 5.7%. Sequenced here: peripheral blood, sampled on day 0 of AZD1222 vaccination. The chain joins TRBV28 to TRBJ1-6; 11 positions agree with TRBD1. The TCR originated in an adult in good health. The CDR3 sequence is CASSLSGQGDSPLHF. CDR3 coding DNA: TGTGCCAGCAGTTTATCGGGACAGGGGGATTCACCCCTCCACTTT.